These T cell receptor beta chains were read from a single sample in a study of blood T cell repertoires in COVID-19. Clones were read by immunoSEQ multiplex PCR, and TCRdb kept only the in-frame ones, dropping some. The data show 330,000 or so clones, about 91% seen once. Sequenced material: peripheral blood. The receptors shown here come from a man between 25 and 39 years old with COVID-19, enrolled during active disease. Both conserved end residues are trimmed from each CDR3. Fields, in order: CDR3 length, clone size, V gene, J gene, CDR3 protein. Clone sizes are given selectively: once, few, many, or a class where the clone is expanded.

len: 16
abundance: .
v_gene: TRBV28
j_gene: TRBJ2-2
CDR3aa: ASSLGEWTPNYTGELF

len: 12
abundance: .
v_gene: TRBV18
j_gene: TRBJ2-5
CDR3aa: ASSPPKPAGTQY

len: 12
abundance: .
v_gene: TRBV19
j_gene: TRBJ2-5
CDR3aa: ASSMRTQGETQY

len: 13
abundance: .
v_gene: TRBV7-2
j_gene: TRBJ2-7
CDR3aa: ASSARDRGTYEQY

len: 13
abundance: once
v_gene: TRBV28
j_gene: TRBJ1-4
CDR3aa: AITGTGATNEKLF

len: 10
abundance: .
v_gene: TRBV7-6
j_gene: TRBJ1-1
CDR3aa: ASSSREGRAF

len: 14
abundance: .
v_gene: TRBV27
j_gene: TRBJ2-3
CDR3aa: ASSPSAWQGTDTQY

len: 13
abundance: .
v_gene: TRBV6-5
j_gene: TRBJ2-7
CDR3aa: ASSYSGATSYEQY

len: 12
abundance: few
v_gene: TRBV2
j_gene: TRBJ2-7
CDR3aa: ASSRETGNYEQY

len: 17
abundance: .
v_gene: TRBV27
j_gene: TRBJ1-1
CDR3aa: ASSLRPDRGGIRDTEAF

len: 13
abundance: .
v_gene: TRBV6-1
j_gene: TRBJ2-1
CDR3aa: ASSELRTFYNEQF

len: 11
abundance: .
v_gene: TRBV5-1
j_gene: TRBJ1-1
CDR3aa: ASSPPGNTEAF

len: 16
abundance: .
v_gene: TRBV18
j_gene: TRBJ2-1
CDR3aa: ASSPPTSGTFSYNEQF

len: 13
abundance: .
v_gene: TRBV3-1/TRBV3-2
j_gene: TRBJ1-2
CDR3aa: ASSQEGTSGYGYT

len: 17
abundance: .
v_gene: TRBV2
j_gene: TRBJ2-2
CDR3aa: ASSEIWRSRDRGPGELF

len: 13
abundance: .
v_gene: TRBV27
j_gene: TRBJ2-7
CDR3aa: ASSLRGGGAYEQY

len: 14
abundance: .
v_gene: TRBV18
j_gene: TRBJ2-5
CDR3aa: ASSPDTGQGLETQY

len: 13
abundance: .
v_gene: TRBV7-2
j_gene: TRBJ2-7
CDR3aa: ASSLATGITYEQY

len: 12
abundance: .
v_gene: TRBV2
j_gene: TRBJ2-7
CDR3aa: ASKTGERSYEQY

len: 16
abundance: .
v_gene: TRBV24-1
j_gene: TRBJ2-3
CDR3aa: ATSDFSNRKGGTDTQY

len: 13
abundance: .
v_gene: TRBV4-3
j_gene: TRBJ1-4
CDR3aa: ASSQLLSTNEKLF

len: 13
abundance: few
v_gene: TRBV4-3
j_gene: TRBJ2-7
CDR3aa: ASSQASLSSYEQY

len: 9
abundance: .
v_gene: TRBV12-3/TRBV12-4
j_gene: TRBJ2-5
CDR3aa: ASSLRETQY

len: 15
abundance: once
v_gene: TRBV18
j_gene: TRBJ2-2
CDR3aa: ASSPYASGSSGGELF

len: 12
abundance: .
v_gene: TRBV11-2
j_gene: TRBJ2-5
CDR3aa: ASLGMGLQETQY

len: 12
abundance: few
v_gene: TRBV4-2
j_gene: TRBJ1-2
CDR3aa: ASSHPDRGNGYT

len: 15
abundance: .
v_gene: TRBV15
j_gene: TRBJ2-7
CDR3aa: ATSRGFRSGRTYEQY

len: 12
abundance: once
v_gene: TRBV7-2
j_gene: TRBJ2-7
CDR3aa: ASSLNAPPGEQY

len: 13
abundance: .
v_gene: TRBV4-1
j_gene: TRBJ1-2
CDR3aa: ASSQVRAGNYGYT

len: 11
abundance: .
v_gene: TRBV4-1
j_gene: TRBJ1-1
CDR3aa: ASSQDRGAEAF

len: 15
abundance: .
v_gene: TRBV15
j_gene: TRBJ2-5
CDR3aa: ATSRGSLSGGPETQY

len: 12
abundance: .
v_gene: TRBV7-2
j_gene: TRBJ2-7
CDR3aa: ASSLANGPYEQY

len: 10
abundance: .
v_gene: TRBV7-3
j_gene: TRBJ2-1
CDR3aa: ASSPDMIGQF

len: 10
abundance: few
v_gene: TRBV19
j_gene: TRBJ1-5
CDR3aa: ASSGVNQPQH

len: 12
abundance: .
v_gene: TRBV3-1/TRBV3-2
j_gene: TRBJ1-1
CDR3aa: ASSLGTGNTEAF

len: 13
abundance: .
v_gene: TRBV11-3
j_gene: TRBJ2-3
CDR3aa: ASSFWGQSTDTQY

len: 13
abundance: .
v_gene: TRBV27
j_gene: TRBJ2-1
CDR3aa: ASSFTSGRVGEQF

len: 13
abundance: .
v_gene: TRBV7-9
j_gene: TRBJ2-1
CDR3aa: ASSLTPAGEGEQF

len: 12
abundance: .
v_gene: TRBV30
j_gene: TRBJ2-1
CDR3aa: AWTSGRAADEQF

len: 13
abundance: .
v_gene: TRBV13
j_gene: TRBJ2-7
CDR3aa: ASSFSQQGMYEQY

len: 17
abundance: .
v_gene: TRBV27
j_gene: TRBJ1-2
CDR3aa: ASSPPRDRGTPGHYGYT

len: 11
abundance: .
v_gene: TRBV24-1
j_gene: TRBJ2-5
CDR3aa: ATSDSPGETQY

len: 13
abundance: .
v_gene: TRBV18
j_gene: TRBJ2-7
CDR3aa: ASSAPDRASYEQY

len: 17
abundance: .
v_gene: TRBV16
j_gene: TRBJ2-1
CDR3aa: ASSQSGGPLVFDYNEQF

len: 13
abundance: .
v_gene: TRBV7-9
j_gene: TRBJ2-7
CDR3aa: ASSLALGSEYEQY

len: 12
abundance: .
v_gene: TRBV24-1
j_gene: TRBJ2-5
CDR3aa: ATSDGQGRETQY

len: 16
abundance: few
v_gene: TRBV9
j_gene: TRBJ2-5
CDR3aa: ASSSHGIGWSWKETQY

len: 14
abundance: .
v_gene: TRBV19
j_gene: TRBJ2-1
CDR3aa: ASSLAGLTTTYEQF

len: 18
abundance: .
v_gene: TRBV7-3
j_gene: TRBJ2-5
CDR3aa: ASSSGGLAGGPRGPWTQY

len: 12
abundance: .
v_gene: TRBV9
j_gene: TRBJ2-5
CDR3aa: ASSQIPGSETQY

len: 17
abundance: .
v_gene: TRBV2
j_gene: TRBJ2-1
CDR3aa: ASRGPGTSGGSSYNEQF

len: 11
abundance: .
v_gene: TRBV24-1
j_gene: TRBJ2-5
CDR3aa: ATSDAGGETQY